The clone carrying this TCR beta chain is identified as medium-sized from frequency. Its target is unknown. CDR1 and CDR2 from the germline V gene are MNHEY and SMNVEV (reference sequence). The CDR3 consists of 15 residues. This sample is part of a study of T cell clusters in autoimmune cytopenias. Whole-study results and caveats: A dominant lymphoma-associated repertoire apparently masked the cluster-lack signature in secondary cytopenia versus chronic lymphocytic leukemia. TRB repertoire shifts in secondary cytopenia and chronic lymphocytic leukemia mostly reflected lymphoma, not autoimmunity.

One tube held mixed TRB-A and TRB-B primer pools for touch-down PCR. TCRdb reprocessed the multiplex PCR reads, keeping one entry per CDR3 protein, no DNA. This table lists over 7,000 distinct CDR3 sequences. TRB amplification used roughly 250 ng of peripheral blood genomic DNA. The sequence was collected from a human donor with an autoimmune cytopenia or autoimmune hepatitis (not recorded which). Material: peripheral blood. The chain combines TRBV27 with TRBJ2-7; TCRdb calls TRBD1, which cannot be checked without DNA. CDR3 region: CASRNEGDRTYEQYF.